These T cell receptor beta chains were read from a single sample in a study of PD-L1 blockade in urothelial cancer. Measured with immunoSEQ multiplex PCR; TCRdb has only the in-frame clones, and not every one. The sample yields 60,000 or so clones, 81% seen once. Specimen: PBMCs, collected around atezolizumab (anti-PD-L1) treatment. These receptors were collected from a man in his 70s with urothelial cancer. CDR3s include the opening cysteine and the closing phenylalanine or tryptophan. Each record gives: V gene, J gene, D gene, CDR3 protein. A D gene is named only where the DNA matches it firmly.

v_call: TRBV5-4; j_call: TRBJ1-2; d_call: -; cdr3_aa: CASSLIQGGYGYTF
v_call: TRBV30; j_call: TRBJ2-1; d_call: TRBD2; cdr3_aa: CAWSVGSGYYNEQFF
v_call: TRBV28; j_call: TRBJ2-7; d_call: TRBD2; cdr3_aa: CASSLASGRSNSYEQYF
v_call: TRBV5-1; j_call: TRBJ2-1; d_call: TRBD2; cdr3_aa: CASTPSGSSYNEQFF
v_call: TRBV4-2; j_call: TRBJ2-2; d_call: -; cdr3_aa: CASTPGRGQNHGELFF
v_call: TRBV20-1; j_call: TRBJ2-1; d_call: -; cdr3_aa: CSADFASSRIF
v_call: TRBV7-3; j_call: TRBJ2-2; d_call: -; cdr3_aa: CASSPYSGAGELFF
v_call: TRBV6-1; j_call: TRBJ1-2; d_call: -; cdr3_aa: CASTSRAFQNYGYTF
v_call: TRBV2; j_call: TRBJ1-2; d_call: TRBD1; cdr3_aa: CASSGTVPTGYGYTF
v_call: TRBV28; j_call: TRBJ2-1; d_call: TRBD2; cdr3_aa: CASSTREVGEQFF
v_call: TRBV27; j_call: TRBJ2-1; d_call: TRBD2; cdr3_aa: CASSSLAGPSYNEQFF
v_call: TRBV25-1; j_call: TRBJ1-2; d_call: TRBD1; cdr3_aa: CASSTGTAYGYTF
v_call: TRBV6-5; j_call: TRBJ1-5; d_call: -; cdr3_aa: CASRMGRNSNQPQHF
v_call: TRBV5-1; j_call: TRBJ2-2; d_call: -; cdr3_aa: CASSLAAGTGELFF
v_call: TRBV7-2; j_call: TRBJ1-4; d_call: TRBD1; cdr3_aa: CASSLGRDRGNNEKLFF
v_call: TRBV18; j_call: TRBJ2-1; d_call: -; cdr3_aa: CASSPQNPSYNEQFF
v_call: TRBV27; j_call: TRBJ2-7; d_call: -; cdr3_aa: CASSQTGSGVEQYF
v_call: TRBV5-5; j_call: TRBJ2-3; d_call: -; cdr3_aa: CASSLGGLASTDTQYF
v_call: TRBV19; j_call: TRBJ1-5; d_call: -; cdr3_aa: CASQGGGLLQPQHF
v_call: TRBV7-9; j_call: TRBJ2-7; d_call: TRBD2; cdr3_aa: CASSGLSGRASYEQYF
v_call: TRBV7-6; j_call: TRBJ2-3; d_call: -; cdr3_aa: CASSSTAGGTSTDTQYF
v_call: TRBV5-1; j_call: TRBJ2-1; d_call: -; cdr3_aa: CASSSRDFTYNEQFF
v_call: TRBV2; j_call: TRBJ2-7; d_call: TRBD1; cdr3_aa: CASSRNSGGGEQYF
v_call: TRBV30; j_call: TRBJ2-3; d_call: -; cdr3_aa: CAWKGGESTDTQYF
v_call: TRBV5-4; j_call: TRBJ1-2; d_call: -; cdr3_aa: CASSPQVGRDYGYTF
v_call: TRBV5-1; j_call: TRBJ2-2; d_call: -; cdr3_aa: CASSLSRLGGTGELFF
v_call: TRBV19; j_call: TRBJ2-2; d_call: -; cdr3_aa: CASSLKLGSFYGELFF